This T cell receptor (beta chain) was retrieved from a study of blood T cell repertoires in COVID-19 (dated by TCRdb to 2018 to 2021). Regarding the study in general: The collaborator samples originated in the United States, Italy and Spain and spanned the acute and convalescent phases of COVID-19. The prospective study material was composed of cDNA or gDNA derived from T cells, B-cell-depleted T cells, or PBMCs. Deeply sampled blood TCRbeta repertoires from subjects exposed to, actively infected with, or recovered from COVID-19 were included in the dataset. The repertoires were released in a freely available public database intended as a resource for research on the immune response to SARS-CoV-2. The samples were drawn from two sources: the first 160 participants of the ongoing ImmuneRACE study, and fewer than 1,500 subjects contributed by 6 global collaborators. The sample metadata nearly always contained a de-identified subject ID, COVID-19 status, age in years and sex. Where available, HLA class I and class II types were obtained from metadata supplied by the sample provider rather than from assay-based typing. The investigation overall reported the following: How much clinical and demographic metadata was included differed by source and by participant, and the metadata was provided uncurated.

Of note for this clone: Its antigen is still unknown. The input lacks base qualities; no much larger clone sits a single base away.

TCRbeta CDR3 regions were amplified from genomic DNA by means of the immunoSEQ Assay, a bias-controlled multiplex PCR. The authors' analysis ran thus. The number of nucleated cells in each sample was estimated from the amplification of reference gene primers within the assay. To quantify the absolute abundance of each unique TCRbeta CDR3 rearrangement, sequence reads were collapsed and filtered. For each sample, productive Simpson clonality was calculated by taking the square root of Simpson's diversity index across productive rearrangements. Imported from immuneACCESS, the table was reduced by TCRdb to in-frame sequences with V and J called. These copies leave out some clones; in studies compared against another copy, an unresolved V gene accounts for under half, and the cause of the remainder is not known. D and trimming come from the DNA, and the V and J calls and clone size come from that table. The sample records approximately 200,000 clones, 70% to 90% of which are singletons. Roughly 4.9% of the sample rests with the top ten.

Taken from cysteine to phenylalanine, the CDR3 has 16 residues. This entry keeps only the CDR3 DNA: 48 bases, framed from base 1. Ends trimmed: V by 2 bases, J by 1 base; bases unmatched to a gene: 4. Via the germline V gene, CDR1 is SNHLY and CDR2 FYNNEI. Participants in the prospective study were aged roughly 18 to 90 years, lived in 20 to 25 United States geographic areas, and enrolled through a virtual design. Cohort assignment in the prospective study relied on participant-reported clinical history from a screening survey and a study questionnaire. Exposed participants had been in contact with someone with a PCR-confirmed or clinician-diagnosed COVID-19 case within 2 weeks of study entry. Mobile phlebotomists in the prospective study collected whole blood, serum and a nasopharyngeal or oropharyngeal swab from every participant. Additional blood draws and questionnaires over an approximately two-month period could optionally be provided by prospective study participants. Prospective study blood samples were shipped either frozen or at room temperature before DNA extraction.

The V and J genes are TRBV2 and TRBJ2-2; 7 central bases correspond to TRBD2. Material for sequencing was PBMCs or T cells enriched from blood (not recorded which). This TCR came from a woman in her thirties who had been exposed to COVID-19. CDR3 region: CASSELRGKNTGELFF. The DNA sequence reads TGTGCCAGCAGTGAATTGCGGGGGAAGAACACCGGGGAGCTGTTTTTT.